These 29 T cell receptor beta chains were all obtained from the same sample, sequenced in a study of cytomegalovirus exposure and HLA in healthy donors. The PCR ran on 60 Vbeta and 13 Jbeta primers. TCRdb keeps only in-frame clones here, not all; method: immunoSEQ multiplex PCR. This repertoire shows some 160,000 clones, approximately 80% found once; its top ten account for around 0.46%. The sample comprised PBMCs. All receptors come from a woman between 45 and 60 years old in good health and CMV-seronegative.

The chain employs TRBV6-5 and TRBJ2-2; D may be TRBD2 (6 bases). V was cut by 8 bases and J by 6 bases, with 19 bases left in between. This CDR3 spans 15 amino acids. Germline V gene sequence: CDR1 MNHEY, CDR2 SVGAGI. CDR3 protein: CASRRDLARPGELFF. CDR3 coding DNA: TGTGCCAGCCGGAGGGACCTAGCTCGGCCCGGGGAGCTGTTTTTT.

This clone was observed a single time. The genes are TRBV2 and TRBJ2-1; D gene unclear. The length of the CDR3 is 11 residues. With 6 bases removed from V and 5 bases from J, the gap between germline ends came to 5 bases. CDR1 and CDR2 from the germline V gene are SNHLY and FYNNEI. Written as DNA, the CDR3 is TGTGCCAGCAGCCAAAACAATGAGCAGTTCTTC. Translated, it gives CASSQNNEQFF. Full variable domain (missing parts from reference TRBV2 and TRBJ2-1): EPEVTQTPSHQVTQMGQEVILRCVPISNHLYFYWYRQILGQKVEFLVSFYNNEISEKSEIFDDQFSVERPDGSNFTLKIRSTKLEDSAMYFCASSQNNEQFFGPGTRLTVL.

The J gene is TRBJ1-1, the V gene TRBV6-5; TRBD1 matches at 8 bases. The V gene's germline CDR1 is MNHEY and CDR2 SVGAGI. With 1 base clipped from V and 10 bases from J, the junction kept 11 bases outside the gene matches. CDR3 length equals 15 residues. The CDR3 is CASSYLVRGQSGAFF. The CDR3 region has the DNA TGTGCCAGCAGTTACTTGGTCAGGGGGCAGTCTGGAGCTTTCTTT.

The rearrangement links TRBV6-5 to TRBJ2-5; no clear D gene. Trimming stripped 4 bases from V and 1 base from J, with 7 bases between. The CDR3 extends over 13 amino acids. The V gene's germline CDR1 is MNHEY and CDR2 SVGAGI. In DNA, the CDR3 is TGTGCCAGCAGTTTCGGCGGCCAAGAGACCCAGTACTTC. Its protein product is CASSFGGQETQYF.

This chain links TRBV27 with TRBJ1-1, with unresolved D. Germline CDR1 reads MNHEY; CDR2 reads SMNVEV (reference sequence). The CDR3 contains 13 residues. The V and J ends lost 2 bases and 5 bases respectively, with 9 bases between them. CDR3: CASSLRGWTEAFF. The CDR3 DNA follows: TGTGCCAGCAGTTTACGCGGATGGACTGAAGCTTTCTTT.

V and J are TRBV27 and TRBJ1-6, with 7 bases identical to TRBD1. Losses at the gene ends were 1 base for V and 8 bases for J; bases not matched to a gene: 11. CDR1 is MNHEY, CDR2 SMNVEV, per germline (reference sequence). The CDR3 is 17 amino acids. CDR3 nucleotide sequence: TGTGCCAGCAGTTTATACCCAACAGGGGAGGCATATTCACCCCTCCACTTT. As protein: CASSLYPTGEAYSPLHF.

This rearrangement joins TRBV4-2 to TRBJ1-3; D is unclear. V lost 3 bases to trimming and J lost 0 bases, with 12 bases between them. Germline V gene data show CDR1 as LGHNA and CDR2 as YNFKEQ. This CDR3 is 16 amino acids long. The CDR3 DNA follows: TGTGCCAGCAGCCAGTCTCAGGTACTCTCTGGAAACACCATATATTTT. This gives the protein CASSQSQVLSGNTIYF.

The chain has TRBV19 and TRBJ2-7; TRBD2 matches at 8 bases. After removal of 4 bases from V and 2 bases from J, the junction contained 10 bases not matched to a gene. This CDR3 comprises 16 residues. Germline V lookup: CDR1 LNHDA, CDR2 SQIVND (reference sequence). In DNA, the CDR3 is TGTGCCAGTAGTACCGGCGGGGGCGGGAGGCCCTACGAGCAGTACTTC. As protein: CASSTGGGGRPYEQYF.

The V gene is TRBV28, the J gene TRBJ1-1; D possibly corresponds to TRBD1 (5 bases). The CDR3 contains 12 residues. The ends were cut back, 2 bases at V and 14 bases at J, with 15 bases in the middle. Germline CDR1 MDHEN, CDR2 SYDVKM. The CDR3 protein is CASSLTPPRVFF. DNA for the CDR3: TGTGCCAGCAGTTTAACGCCCCCCAGGGTCTTCTTT. Full variable domain (remainder filled in from reference TRBV28 and TRBJ1-1): DVKVTQSSRYLVKRTGEKVFLECVQDMDHENMFWYRQDPGLGLRLIYFSYDVKMKEKGDIPEGYSVSREKKERFSLILESASTNQTSMYLCASSLTPPRVFFGQGTRLTVV.

The chain employs TRBV5-1 and TRBJ1-5, with TRBD1 as a possible D gene (6 bases). CDR1 and CDR2 (germline): SGHRS, YFSETQ. CDR3 length: 13 residues. V gave up 7 bases and J gave up 4 bases, with 12 bases separating them. CDR3 protein: CASSQGFNQPQHF. DNA for the CDR3: TGCGCCAGCTCGCAGGGGTTTAATCAGCCCCAGCATTTT.

The rearrangement links TRBV5-4 to TRBJ1-2; a possible D gene is TRBD1 (5 bases). CDR1 is SGHNT and CDR2 is YYREEE in the germline V gene (reference sequence). The CDR3 is 14 residues long. V was cut by 0 bases and J by 5 bases, with 11 bases left in between. CDR3 sequence: CASSLVGQPYGYTF. The CDR3 DNA sequence: TGTGCCAGCAGCTTGGTCGGACAACCTTATGGCTACACCTTC.

There are a few counts of this clone. The chain is built from TRBV11-3 and TRBJ2-1; the D is unclear. The CDR3 totals 13 residues. Germline CDR1 is SGHNT and CDR2 is YENEEA. Trimming shortened V by 5 bases and J by 6 bases, and 11 bases separated the two germline ends. CDR3 in DNA: TGTGCCAGCAGCCCCCCGGGTTGCAATGAGCAGTTCTTC. Translated: CASSPPGCNEQFF.

This chain joins TRBV29-1 and TRBJ1-2; TRBD1 might be the D (6 bases). This CDR3 has 15 residues. Trimming removed 4 bases from V and 6 bases from J, with 21 bases in between. The germline V gene has CDR1 SQVTM and CDR2 ANQGSEA. The CDR3 sequence: CSVGPRDTALDGYTF. In DNA form, the CDR3 reads TGCAGCGTTGGTCCGAGGGACACTGCTTTGGATGGCTACACCTTC.

Details on this clone: The same CDR3 is also encoded by other DNA sequences in this sample. The chain has TRBV19 and TRBJ1-2; D might be TRBD1 (6 bases). V lost 5 bases, J lost 6 bases, and 13 bases lay in between. The CDR3 covers 13 residues. CDR1 and CDR2 from the germline V gene are LNHDA and SQIVND (reference sequence). The CDR3 bases are TGTGCCAGTAGTGTAACAGGGTCCGATGGCTACACCTTC. Its protein product is CASSVTGSDGYTF. Supplemented by reference TRBV19 and TRBJ1-2, the full variable domain reads DGGITQSPKYLFRKEGQNVTLSCEQNLNHDAMYWYRQDPGQGLRLIYYSQIVNDFQKGDIAEGYSVSREKKESFPLTVTSAQKNPTAFYLCASSVTGSDGYTFGSGTRLTVV.

This chain connects TRBV28 to TRBJ1-2, with 10 bases aligning to TRBD1. This CDR3 is built from 15 residues. The ends lost 6 bases at V and 4 bases at J; junction bases unmatched: 8. Germline CDR1 and CDR2: MDHEN and SYDVKM. CDR3 sequence (DNA): TGTGCCAGCAGGGGGACAGGGGATCGGGGCTATGGCTACACCTTC. It yields the protein CASRGTGDRGYGYTF.

V is TRBV4-3 and J is TRBJ1-2; 7 positions match TRBD1. V shed 4 bases and J 0 bases; nucleotides not matched to a gene: 8. The CDR3 sequence is 16 residues long. Germline V gene data show CDR1 as LGHNA and CDR2 as YSLEER. CDR3 region: CASSLTDRAPNYGYTF. Here the CDR3 DNA reads TGCGCCAGCAGCCTCACTGACAGGGCCCCTAACTATGGCTACACCTTC.

This chain joins TRBV19 and TRBJ2-7; possibly TRBD1 for D (6 bases). Trimming cost V 3 bases and J 1 base, with 13 bases left between them. The CDR3 length is 15 residues. CDR1 and CDR2 from the germline V gene are LNHDA and SQIVND (reference sequence). CDR3 residues: CASSIMDSPSYEQYF. In DNA, the CDR3 is TGTGCCAGTAGTATTATGGACAGCCCTTCCTACGAGCAGTACTTC.

V gene TRBV7-3 combines with J gene TRBJ2-2, with no clear D. CDR1 is SGHTA and CDR2 is FQGTGA in the germline V gene. V lost 1 base and J lost 7, with 13 bases in between. The CDR3 has 15 residues. The CDR3: CASSLNPAPGGELFF. The CDR3, as DNA: TGTGCCAGCAGCTTAAATCCAGCTCCGGGCGGGGAGCTGTTTTTT.

This chain uses TRBV18 with TRBJ1-1; D is unresolved. The germline CDR1 and CDR2 sequences are KGHSH and LQKENI. The CDR3 spans 13 residues. The V end lost 8 bases, the J end lost 0 bases, and 10 bases lay between the germline ends. The CDR3 loop is CASRKTVNTEAFF. CDR3 sequence (DNA): TGTGCCAGCCGCAAAACAGTGAACACTGAAGCTTTCTTT. The full variable domain, completed using reference TRBV18 and TRBJ1-1, is NAGVMQNPRHLVRRRGQEARLRCSPMKGHSHVYWYRQLPEEGLKFMVYLQKENIIDESGMPKERFSAEFPKEGPSILRIQQVVRGDSAAYFCASRKTVNTEAFFGQGTRLTVV.

This rearrangement joins TRBV6-5 to TRBJ2-1; maybe TRBD1 (6 bases). This CDR3 comprises 15 residues. V was cut by 2 bases and J by 6 bases, with 14 bases left in between. Germline V gene lookup returns CDR1 MNHEY and CDR2 SVGAGI. CDR3 protein: CASSYSGQSGNEQFF. DNA of the CDR3: TGTGCCAGCAGTTACAGCGGACAGTCAGGCAATGAGCAGTTCTTC.

This clone has a handful of counts. The chain recombines TRBV23-1 with TRBJ1-2, with a possible D match to TRBD1 (5 bases). TRBV23-1 is identified as an open reading frame with a role that is uncertain. The germline V and J ends were trimmed by 4 bases and 2 bases, with 20 bases remaining between them. The CDR3 loop spans 17 amino acids. The CDR3 bases are TGCGCCAGCAGTCGTGTCGTCCTGCCGGGACTGAACTATGGCTACACCTTC. Protein product: CASSRVVLPGLNYGYTF.

V is TRBV6-5 and J is TRBJ2-7; D possibly corresponds to TRBD1 (7 bases). V gave up 6 bases and J gave up 0 bases, with 15 bases separating them. This CDR3 has 15 amino acids. Per the germline V gene, CDR1 is MNHEY and CDR2 is SVGAGI. In nucleotides, the CDR3 is TGTGCCAGCAGCCGAAGGCGGGACAGCTCCTACGAGCAGTACTTC. Translating it yields CASSRRRDSSYEQYF.

This clone was seen a handful of times. This chain joins TRBV18 and TRBJ1-2; a weak D match, TRBD1 (6 bases). Trimming took 2 bases from V and 2 from J, leaving 12 bases between them. CDR1 and CDR2 (germline): KGHSH, LQKENI. The CDR3 length is 15 residues. The CDR3 reads CASSPNREINYGYTF. DNA of the CDR3: TGTGCCAGCTCACCAAACAGGGAAATCAACTATGGCTACACCTTC.

The gene calls are TRBV10-3 and TRBJ2-5; 7 nucleotides line up with TRBD2. V shed 0 bases and J 5 bases; nucleotides not matched to a gene: 3. The CDR3 spans 14 residues. Per germline, CDR1 ENHRY and CDR2 SYGVKD. The CDR3 region has the DNA TGTGCCATCAGTGAGTCAAGCGGGACGGAGACCCAGTACTTC. Translated, it gives CAISESSGTETQYF.

The chain carries TRBV7-9 and TRBJ1-5; unclear D gene. Germline V CDR1 and CDR2: SEHNR, FQNEAQ (reference sequence). CDR3 length: 17 amino acids. Trimming cost V 3 bases and J 0 bases, with 15 bases left between them. CDR3 sequence reads: CASSFEVIGYSNQPQHF. CDR3 nucleotide sequence: TGTGCCAGCAGCTTCGAGGTGATCGGGTATAGCAATCAGCCCCAGCATTTT.

This clone appeared a few times. This chain uses TRBV7-2 with TRBJ1-1; weak D call: TRBD1 (6 bases). The CDR3 contains 12 residues. Germline values: CDR1 SGHTA, CDR2 FQGNSA. V was trimmed by 7 bases and J by 9 bases, leaving 15 bases between them. DNA of the CDR3: TGTGCCAGCACCCCGGACAGTTCCCAAGCTTTCTTT. Translated: CASTPDSSQAFF. The variable domain in full, with the rest retrieved from reference TRBV7-2 and TRBJ1-1, is GAGVSQSPSNKVTEKGKDVELRCDPISGHTALYWYRQSLGQGLEFLIYFQGNSAPDKSGLPSDRFSAERTGGSVSTLTIQRTQQEDSAVYLCASTPDSSQAFFGQGTRLTVV.

The DNA of the CDR3 is TGCGCCAGCAGCCAAGGCCAGACATTAGCGGGAGTCTTCCATCCTGAGCAGTTCTTC. Amino acid sequence: CASSQGQTLAGVFHPEQFF. This chain joins TRBV5-1 and TRBJ2-1; 9 bases match TRBD2. The CDR3 consists of 19 residues. CDR1 SGHRS and CDR2 YFSETQ come from the germline V gene. After removal of 4 bases from V and 9 bases from J, the junction contained 23 bases not matched to a gene.

J is TRBJ1-2 and V is TRBV28; 7 bases line up with TRBD1. Per germline, CDR1 MDHEN and CDR2 SYDVKM. The CDR3 totals 14 residues. V shed 6 bases, J shed 6 bases, and the junction held 10 bases outside the gene matches. The CDR3 nucleotides read TGTGCCAGCAGCCAAGACACAGGGGCTGATGGCTACACCTTC. Translated, it gives CASSQDTGADGYTF.

The chain carries TRBV7-2 and TRBJ2-3; D is unclear. CDR1 is SGHTA, CDR2 FQGNSA, per germline. This CDR3 has 18 amino acids. V dropped 0 bases and J dropped 0 bases, with 16 bases sitting between them. CDR3 in amino acids: CASSLARRHQPSTDTQYF. CDR3 nucleotide sequence: TGTGCCAGCAGCTTAGCGCGTCGACACCAGCCTAGCACAGATACGCAGTATTTT.